Listed below are T cell receptor beta chains from one sample, sequenced in a study of blood T cells in healthy people across ages. TCRdb ran MiXCR on the 5' RACE reads and lists one entry per CDR3 protein. The data show 550,000 to 800,000 distinct CDR3 sequences, with 20% to 25% seen just once and roughly 3.4% held by the top ten. Sequencing was carried out using blood. The origin of the receptors is a man aged 65 to 79 in good health. The CDR3 runs from the conserved cysteine through the conserved F or W. D genes are given only for firm matches. Not all rows give a size; the values are once, few, many and, for expanded clones, a class.

CDR3aa: CASSLTGTSAMLQETQYF
CDR3nt: TGTGCCAGCAGCTTAACCGGGACTAGCGCCATGTTACAAGAGACCCAGTACTTC
j_gene: TRBJ2-5
v_gene: TRBV11-2
d_gene: TRBD2
abundance: many

CDR3aa: CAGASTDTQYF
CDR3nt: TGTGCAGGAGCAAGCACAGATACGCAGTATTTT
j_gene: TRBJ2-3
v_gene: TRBV28
d_gene: NA
abundance: NA

CDR3aa: CASSLWSGGLYF
CDR3nt: TGTGCCAGCAGTTTATGGTCAGGGGGCTTGTACTTC
j_gene: TRBJ2-4
v_gene: TRBV28
d_gene: TRBD1
abundance: NA

CDR3aa: CASSSAPNRPQEQFF
CDR3nt: TGTGCCAGCAGCTCAGCCCCCAACAGGCCACAGGAGCAGTTCTTC
j_gene: TRBJ2-1
v_gene: TRBV7-2
d_gene: NA
abundance: NA

CDR3aa: CASSQGRGAKNIQYF
CDR3nt: TGTGCCAGCAGCCAAGGGCGGGGAGCCAAAAACATTCAGTACTTC
j_gene: TRBJ2-4
v_gene: TRBV4-2
d_gene: NA
abundance: many

CDR3aa: CAIKGPQSYEQYF
CDR3nt: TGTGCCATCAAAGGTCCACAGTCCTACGAGCAGTACTTC
j_gene: TRBJ2-7
v_gene: TRBV10-3
d_gene: NA
abundance: NA

CDR3aa: CASSYGSTKQCF
CDR3nt: TGCGCCAGCAGCTATGGTAGTACCAAGCAGTGCTTC
j_gene: TRBJ2-7
v_gene: TRBV5-1
d_gene: NA
abundance: NA

CDR3aa: CASSESGLFQPQHF
CDR3nt: TGTGCCAGCAGTGAAAGTGGGCTGTTCCAGCCCCAGCATTTT
j_gene: TRBJ1-5
v_gene: TRBV6-1
d_gene: NA
abundance: few

CDR3aa: CASSQPYGTAGSRPETQYF
CDR3nt: TGTGCCAGCAGCCAGCCCTACGGGACGGCCGGGAGTCGACCGGAGACCCAGTACTTC
j_gene: TRBJ2-5
v_gene: TRBV14
d_gene: NA
abundance: few

CDR3aa: CSARDRGSTNEKLFF
CDR3nt: TGCAGTGCTAGAGATCGAGGGTCAACTAATGAAAAACTGTTTTTT
j_gene: TRBJ1-4
v_gene: TRBV20-1
d_gene: NA
abundance: NA

CDR3aa: CASSSTGFPETQYF
CDR3nt: TGCGCCAGCAGCTCCACAGGATTTCCAGAGACCCAGTACTTC
j_gene: TRBJ2-5
v_gene: TRBV5-1
d_gene: NA
abundance: NA

CDR3aa: CASSWRTESSTDTQYF
CDR3nt: TGCGCCAGCAGCTGGAGGACTGAATCTAGCACAGATACGCAGTATTTT
j_gene: TRBJ2-3
v_gene: TRBV5-1
d_gene: NA
abundance: few

CDR3aa: CASSWGGGTGSYEQYF
CDR3nt: TGCGCCAGCAGCTGGGGTGGTGGGACAGGGTCCTACGAGCAGTACTTC
j_gene: TRBJ2-7
v_gene: TRBV5-1
d_gene: TRBD1
abundance: NA

CDR3aa: CASSLGSSGSTYEQYF
CDR3nt: TGCGCCAGCAGCTTGGGGTCTAGCGGGAGTACCTACGAGCAGTACTTC
j_gene: TRBJ2-7
v_gene: TRBV5-1
d_gene: TRBD2
abundance: few

CDR3aa: CASSHRQAVEEKLFF
CDR3nt: TGTGCCAGCAGTCATAGACAGGCAGTAGAGGAAAAACTGTTTTTT
j_gene: TRBJ1-4
v_gene: TRBV6-1
d_gene: NA
abundance: few

CDR3aa: CSARDIEKLFF
CDR3nt: TGCAGTGCTAGGGACATTGAAAAACTGTTTTTT
j_gene: TRBJ1-4
v_gene: TRBV20-1
d_gene: NA
abundance: NA

CDR3aa: CSAPPNGYEQYF
CDR3nt: TGCAGTGCCCCCCCGAACGGCTACGAGCAGTACTTC
j_gene: TRBJ2-7
v_gene: TRBV20-1
d_gene: NA
abundance: NA

CDR3aa: CSASALAGAKNIQYF
CDR3nt: TGCAGTGCTAGCGCCCTAGCGGGGGCCAAAAACATTCAGTACTTC
j_gene: TRBJ2-4
v_gene: TRBV20-1
d_gene: TRBD2
abundance: NA

CDR3aa: CASSLVPDYPLAFF
CDR3nt: TGCGCCAGCAGCTTGGTGCCCGACTATCCCCTGGCTTTCTTT
j_gene: TRBJ1-1
v_gene: TRBV5-1
d_gene: NA
abundance: NA

CDR3aa: CSVEAASGYEQYF
CDR3nt: TGCAGCGTTGAAGCTGCTAGCGGGTACGAGCAGTACTTC
j_gene: TRBJ2-7
v_gene: TRBV29-1
d_gene: TRBD2
abundance: few

CDR3aa: CASSLRQGVRAKNIQYF
CDR3nt: TGTGCCAGCAGCTTAAGACAGGGGGTACGGGCCAAAAACATTCAGTACTTC
j_gene: TRBJ2-4
v_gene: TRBV5-6
d_gene: TRBD1
abundance: many

CDR3aa: CSARDGANQETQYF
CDR3nt: TGCAGTGCTAGAGATGGGGCTAATCAAGAGACCCAGTACTTC
j_gene: TRBJ2-5
v_gene: TRBV20-1
d_gene: NA
abundance: few

CDR3aa: CASSTSGTDQETQYF
CDR3nt: TGCGCCAGCAGCACGTCCGGGACAGACCAAGAGACCCAGTACTTC
j_gene: TRBJ2-5
v_gene: TRBV5-1
d_gene: TRBD1
abundance: NA

CDR3aa: CASSHPGQGTYNEQFF
CDR3nt: TGTGCCAGCAGCCACCCGGGACAGGGGACCTACAATGAGCAGTTCTTC
j_gene: TRBJ2-1
v_gene: TRBV3-1
d_gene: TRBD1
abundance: few

CDR3aa: CASSLVFGQGDEKLFF
CDR3nt: TGTGCCAGCAGCTTAGTTTTCGGTCAGGGAGATGAAAAACTGTTTTTT
j_gene: TRBJ1-4
v_gene: TRBV7-9
d_gene: NA
abundance: few

CDR3aa: CASSLTHQNTEAFF
CDR3nt: TGTGCCAGCAGCTTGACACACCAGAACACTGAAGCTTTCTTT
j_gene: TRBJ1-1
v_gene: TRBV7-9
d_gene: NA
abundance: NA

CDR3aa: CAISESTGMGELFF
CDR3nt: TGTGCCATCAGTGAGTCGACAGGGATGGGGGAGCTGTTTTTT
j_gene: TRBJ2-2
v_gene: TRBV10-3
d_gene: TRBD1
abundance: many

CDR3aa: CASSDGTSVEQYF
CDR3nt: TGCGCCAGCAGTGATGGGACTAGCGTCGAGCAGTACTTC
j_gene: TRBJ2-7
v_gene: TRBV10-1
d_gene: TRBD2
abundance: NA

CDR3aa: CASSEAGLARETQYF
CDR3nt: TGTGCCAGCAGTGAAGCAGGACTAGCAAGGGAGACCCAGTACTTC
j_gene: TRBJ2-5
v_gene: TRBV6-1
d_gene: TRBD2
abundance: many

CDR3aa: CSARVSGQVSGYTF
CDR3nt: TGCAGTGCTAGAGTATCGGGACAGGTTTCGGGCTACACCTTC
j_gene: TRBJ1-2
v_gene: TRBV20-1
d_gene: TRBD1
abundance: NA

CDR3aa: CASSPRTGHYGYTF
CDR3nt: TGTGCCAGCAGTCCCCGGACTGGGCACTATGGCTACACCTTC
j_gene: TRBJ1-2
v_gene: TRBV12-3/TRBV12-4
d_gene: NA
abundance: few

CDR3aa: CASSLFGTEPVYGYTF
CDR3nt: TGCGCCAGCAGCCTTTTTGGGACAGAGCCGGTGTATGGCTACACCTTC
j_gene: TRBJ1-2
v_gene: TRBV4-1
d_gene: TRBD1
abundance: NA

CDR3aa: CASRPTGGINEQYF
CDR3nt: TGTGCCAGCAGACCGACAGGGGGCATTAACGAGCAGTACTTC
j_gene: TRBJ2-7
v_gene: TRBV28
d_gene: TRBD1
abundance: many

CDR3aa: CASSQGALAGGYNEQFF
CDR3nt: TGTGCCAGCAGCCAAGGGGCCTTAGCGGGAGGCTACAATGAGCAGTTCTTC
j_gene: TRBJ2-1
v_gene: TRBV3-1
d_gene: TRBD2
abundance: many

CDR3aa: CASSQDRYGAGELFF
CDR3nt: TGCGCCAGCAGCCAAGACCGTTACGGGGCCGGGGAGCTGTTTTTT
j_gene: TRBJ2-2
v_gene: TRBV4-3
d_gene: NA
abundance: NA

CDR3aa: CSANWGLAGYNEQFF
CDR3nt: TGCAGTGCAAACTGGGGACTAGCGGGCTACAATGAGCAGTTCTTC
j_gene: TRBJ2-1
v_gene: TRBV20-1
d_gene: TRBD2
abundance: few

CDR3aa: CASSVSRKTYEQYF
CDR3nt: TGTGCCAGCAGTGTAAGCAGGAAAACCTACGAGCAGTACTTC
j_gene: TRBJ2-7
v_gene: TRBV6-2/TRBV6-3
d_gene: NA
abundance: NA

CDR3aa: CSAILAGLGDEQFF
CDR3nt: TGCAGTGCTATACTAGCGGGCCTAGGAGATGAGCAGTTCTTC
j_gene: TRBJ2-1
v_gene: TRBV20-1
d_gene: TRBD2
abundance: few

CDR3aa: CATTPDLYGVNYGYTF
CDR3nt: TGTGCCACCACTCCGGATCTCTACGGGGTGAACTATGGCTACACCTTC
j_gene: TRBJ1-2
v_gene: TRBV10-3
d_gene: NA
abundance: NA

CDR3aa: CASSNRDRAYEQYF
CDR3nt: TGCGCCAGCAGCAACCGGGACAGGGCCTACGAGCAGTACTTC
j_gene: TRBJ2-7
v_gene: TRBV5-1
d_gene: TRBD1
abundance: NA

CDR3aa: CATLQGHQPQHF
CDR3nt: TGCGCCACGTTACAGGGCCATCAGCCCCAGCATTTT
j_gene: TRBJ1-5
v_gene: TRBV23-1
d_gene: NA
abundance: NA

CDR3aa: CASSLRQGTYNEQFF
CDR3nt: TGCGCCAGCAGCTTACGACAGGGGACCTACAATGAGCAGTTCTTC
j_gene: TRBJ2-1
v_gene: TRBV5-1
d_gene: TRBD1
abundance: few

CDR3aa: CSARDRTGVDEKLFF
CDR3nt: TGCAGTGCTAGAGACCGGACAGGGGTCGACGAAAAACTGTTTTTT
j_gene: TRBJ1-4
v_gene: TRBV20-1
d_gene: TRBD1
abundance: NA

CDR3aa: CSVRDYADTQYF
CDR3nt: TGCAGTGTTCGGGACTACGCAGATACGCAGTATTTT
j_gene: TRBJ2-3
v_gene: TRBV20-1
d_gene: TRBD2
abundance: NA

CDR3aa: CASSGSTGGNEKLFF
CDR3nt: TGCGCCAGCAGCGGATCGACAGGGGGTAATGAAAAACTGTTTTTT
j_gene: TRBJ1-4
v_gene: TRBV5-1
d_gene: TRBD1
abundance: NA

CDR3aa: CASSLTSGTGANVLTF
CDR3nt: TGTGCCAGCAGTCTGACCTCAGGGACTGGGGCCAACGTCCTGACTTTC
j_gene: TRBJ2-6
v_gene: TRBV28
d_gene: NA
abundance: few

CDR3aa: CASSVGVAEETQYF
CDR3nt: TGTGCCAGCAGCGTAGGCGTGGCCGAAGAGACCCAGTACTTC
j_gene: TRBJ2-5
v_gene: TRBV9
d_gene: NA
abundance: NA

CDR3aa: CASSAGALAKNIQYF
CDR3nt: TGTGCCAGCAGTGCAGGGGCCCTAGCCAAAAACATTCAGTACTTC
j_gene: TRBJ2-4
v_gene: TRBV2
d_gene: NA
abundance: few

CDR3aa: CASGLGPKPGLVYGEQFF
CDR3nt: TGTGCCAGCGGTTTAGGCCCAAAACCGGGACTAGTGTATGGTGAGCAGTTCTTC
j_gene: TRBJ2-1
v_gene: TRBV12-3/TRBV12-4
d_gene: TRBD2
abundance: few

CDR3aa: CASSPRTGDSYNEQFF
CDR3nt: TGTGCTAGCAGCCCGAGGACAGGCGACTCCTACAATGAGCAGTTCTTC
j_gene: TRBJ2-1
v_gene: TRBV7-7
d_gene: TRBD1
abundance: NA

CDR3aa: CASSLARLAGDNEQFF
CDR3nt: TGTGCCAGCAGCTTAGCGCGCCTAGCGGGAGATAATGAGCAGTTCTTC
j_gene: TRBJ2-1
v_gene: TRBV7-8
d_gene: TRBD2
abundance: NA

CDR3aa: CAISESGMYNEQFF
CDR3nt: TGTGCCATCAGTGAGTCGGGGATGTACAATGAGCAGTTCTTC
j_gene: TRBJ2-1
v_gene: TRBV10-3
d_gene: NA
abundance: NA